One sample yielded the 2 T cell receptor beta chains listed below, sequenced in a study of T cells in Graves' hyperthyroidism and ophthalmopathy. Regions amplified from RNA transcripts were the TCR beta CDR3 regions. RT-PCR in the first round (using the HTBI primer set) targeted the TCR CDR3. TCRdb re-called the multiplex PCR reads through MiXCR, storing one row per CDR3 protein. The repertoire consists of nearly 750,000 distinct CDR3 sequences, with around a third occurring once and the leading ten covering about a third. Sequencing used blood. The receptors were sampled from a woman in her 40s with Graves' hyperthyroidism.

In regard to this clonotype: At one of its ends the junction is not consistent with the germline gene, which may arise from a read error. The chain uses TRBV7-2 and TRBJ2-3; no definite D call. The CDR3 has 13 amino acids. Germline CDR1 and CDR2: SGHTA and FQGNSA. CDR3 residues: CASSQGVTDTQYF. The CDR3 bases are TGCGCCAGCAGCCAAGGCGTCACAGATACGCAGTATTTT.

In its sample, this clonotype was seen many times. The chain is built from TRBV29-1 and TRBJ2-5; the D is unclear. This CDR3 comprises 11 residues. CDR1 and CDR2 (germline): SQVTM, ANQGSEA. V lost 1 base, J lost 9 bases, and 9 bases lay in between. DNA of the CDR3: TGCAGCGTTGAAGGGGGAAGCGCCCAGTACTTC. Translation: CSVEGGSAQYF.